Listed below are T cell receptor beta chains from one sample, sequenced in a study of beta chain features in type 1 diabetes. Profiled with immunoSEQ multiplex PCR; TCRdb holds only in-frame clones, not every one. The sample lists about 410,000 clones; roughly 13% were seen once. The source material was naive CD4+ T cells from blood. These receptors all come from a man in his thirties or forties in good health. Each CDR3 is given with its conserved first and last residue. The D gene is left open where the match is weak. Only some rows state a clone size, as once, few, many or a class for expanded clones.

J: TRBJ2-3; V: TRBV5-4; D: TRBD2; size: few; CDR3: CASSLTSGTDTQYF; DNA: TGTGCCAGCAGCTTGACTAGCGGCACAGATACGCAGTATTTT
J: TRBJ2-1; V: TRBV29-1; D: NA; size: NA; CDR3: CSVSTGGDNNEQFF; DNA: TGCAGCGTGTCGACCGGAGGGGATAACAATGAGCAGTTCTTC
J: TRBJ2-1; V: TRBV4-1; D: TRBD2; size: NA; CDR3: CASSQDQRESDEQFF; DNA: TGCGCCAGCAGCCAAGATCAGCGGGAGTCGGATGAGCAGTTCTTC
J: TRBJ2-5; V: TRBV7-3; D: NA; size: few; CDR3: CASSLTLGETQYF; DNA: TGTGCCAGCAGCTTAACGTTAGGAGAGACCCAGTACTTC
J: TRBJ1-1; V: TRBV6-6; D: NA; size: NA; CDR3: CASREGGASVVFF; DNA: TGTGCCAGCAGGGAGGGAGGGGCGTCAGTTGTTTTCTTT
J: TRBJ2-1; V: TRBV7-2; D: NA; size: NA; CDR3: CASSLGQLSNEQFF; DNA: TGTGCCAGCAGCTTAGGTCAGCTTTCTAATGAGCAGTTCTTC
J: TRBJ1-1; V: TRBV29-1; D: NA; size: NA; CDR3: CSVERQLNTEAFF; DNA: TGCAGCGTCGAAAGACAGTTGAACACTGAAGCTTTCTTT
J: TRBJ2-1; V: TRBV9; D: NA; size: NA; CDR3: CASSVDSPYSYNEQFF; DNA: TGTGCCAGCAGCGTAGACAGCCCCTACTCCTACAATGAGCAGTTCTTC
J: TRBJ2-6; V: TRBV14; D: NA; size: NA; CDR3: CASSRFRDSNSGANVLTF; DNA: TGTGCCAGCAGCCGCTTCCGGGACTCCAACTCTGGGGCCAACGTCCTGACTTTC
J: TRBJ2-3; V: TRBV20-1; D: TRBD2; size: NA; CDR3: CSLAGVDTQYF; DNA: TGCAGCCTAGCGGGAGTAGATACGCAGTATTTT
J: TRBJ2-4; V: TRBV11-2; D: NA; size: few; CDR3: CASSLKAGKNIQYF; DNA: TGTGCCAGCAGCTTAAAAGCGGGCAAAAACATTCAGTACTTC
J: TRBJ2-3; V: TRBV9; D: NA; size: NA; CDR3: CASSVGGTDTQYF; DNA: TGTGCCAGCAGCGTAGGCGGTACAGATACGCAGTATTTT
J: TRBJ1-1; V: TRBV5-1; D: NA; size: few; CDR3: CASSYDPVNTEAFF; DNA: TGCGCCAGCAGCTACGACCCAGTGAACACTGAAGCTTTCTTT
J: TRBJ2-3; V: TRBV21-1; D: NA; size: few; CDR3: CASSPPGSGRMDTQYF; DNA: TGTGCCAGCAGCCCCCCGGGTAGCGGGAGAATGGATACGCAGTATTTT
J: TRBJ1-2; V: TRBV4-3; D: NA; size: few; CDR3: CASSLLPGGALYGYTF; DNA: TGCGCCAGCAGCCTCCTCCCGGGGGGGGCCCTCTATGGCTACACCTTC
J: TRBJ1-1; V: TRBV10-3; D: NA; size: NA; CDR3: CAISGGQGYGTEAFF; DNA: TGTGCCATCAGTGGAGGTCAGGGTTACGGCACTGAAGCTTTCTTT
J: TRBJ2-5; V: TRBV6-1; D: TRBD2; size: few; CDR3: CASSEELAGVYQETQYF; DNA: TGTGCCAGCAGTGAAGAGTTAGCGGGGGTGTACCAAGAGACCCAGTACTTC
J: TRBJ1-5; V: TRBV5-1; D: NA; size: NA; CDR3: CASSEGVTWDQPQHF; DNA: TGCGCCAGCAGCGAGGGAGTAACGTGGGATCAGCCCCAGCATTTT
J: TRBJ2-7; V: TRBV23-1; D: TRBD1; size: NA; CDR3: CASRTGLNASWYEQYF; DNA: TGCGCCAGCAGGACAGGGTTGAATGCCTCTTGGTACGAGCAGTACTTC
J: TRBJ2-6; V: TRBV30; D: TRBD2; size: NA; CDR3: CAWSVLAGRSGANVLTF; DNA: TGTGCCTGGAGTGTACTAGCGGGGCGCTCTGGGGCCAACGTCCTGACTTTC
J: TRBJ2-5; V: TRBV7-2; D: NA; size: once; CDR3: CASTLNSGTLQETQYF; DNA: TGTGCCAGCACACTAAATTCCGGGACGCTACAAGAGACCCAGTACTTC
J: TRBJ1-6; V: TRBV7-9; D: NA; size: NA; CDR3: CASSSRQDSPLHF; DNA: TGTGCCAGCAGCTCCAGACAGGATTCACCCCTCCACTTT
J: TRBJ1-2; V: TRBV29-1; D: NA; size: few; CDR3: CSVNHGIWGGYTF; DNA: TGCAGCGTTAATCATGGGATATGGGGTGGCTACACCTTC
J: TRBJ1-4; V: TRBV6-5; D: NA; size: NA; CDR3: CASTGQRNEKLFF; DNA: TGTGCCAGCACCGGACAGCGTAATGAAAAACTGTTTTTT
J: TRBJ1-1; V: TRBV9; D: NA; size: NA; CDR3: CASSATLNTEAFF; DNA: TGTGCCAGCAGTGCAACACTGAACACTGAAGCTTTCTTT
J: TRBJ2-7; V: TRBV5-4; D: NA; size: few; CDR3: CASSLELLGEQYF; DNA: TGTGCCAGCAGCTTGGAGCTGCTTGGAGAGCAGTACTTC
J: TRBJ2-5; V: TRBV30; D: NA; size: NA; CDR3: CAWSGGSPPQETQYF; DNA: TGTGCCTGGAGTGGGGGTTCCCCCCCCCAAGAGACCCAGTACTTC
J: TRBJ2-3; V: TRBV30; D: NA; size: NA; CDR3: CAWSRDGRADTQYF; DNA: TGTGCCTGGAGCCGCGACGGTAGAGCAGATACGCAGTATTTT
J: TRBJ2-4; V: TRBV4-2; D: TRBD2; size: few; CDR3: CASSQDLGGSAKNIQYF; DNA: TGTGCCAGCAGCCAAGATCTCGGGGGGTCAGCCAAAAACATTCAGTACTTC
J: TRBJ2-1; V: TRBV20-1; D: NA; size: NA; CDR3: CSARVGNEQFF; DNA: TGCAGTGCTAGAGTAGGAAATGAGCAGTTCTTC
J: TRBJ2-5; V: TRBV7-8; D: NA; size: NA; CDR3: CASSLFSETQYF; DNA: TGTGCCAGCAGCTTGTTCTCGGAGACCCAGTACTTC
J: TRBJ1-3; V: TRBV9; D: TRBD1; size: NA; CDR3: CASSENRGGNTIYF; DNA: TGTGCCAGCAGCGAAAACAGGGGAGGAAACACCATATATTTT
J: TRBJ2-5; V: TRBV7-6; D: NA; size: few; CDR3: CASSRYQETQYF; DNA: TGTGCCAGCAGCCGGTACCAAGAGACCCAGTACTTC
J: TRBJ2-5; V: TRBV7-7; D: NA; size: NA; CDR3: CASSPLGQGGETQYF; DNA: TGTGCTAGCAGCCCCCTCGGACAGGGAGGGGAGACCCAGTACTTC
J: TRBJ2-5; V: TRBV30; D: NA; size: many; CDR3: CAWDVLETQYF; DNA: TGTGCCTGGGATGTTTTGGAGACCCAGTACTTC
J: TRBJ2-7; V: TRBV7-2; D: TRBD1; size: few; CDR3: CASSAAGGFSYEQYF; DNA: TGTGCCAGCAGCGCAGCAGGGGGCTTCTCCTACGAGCAGTACTTC
J: TRBJ1-2; V: TRBV10-3; D: TRBD1; size: NA; CDR3: CAISQGAIYGYTF; DNA: TGTGCCATCAGCCAGGGGGCAATCTATGGCTACACCTTC
J: TRBJ2-3; V: TRBV30; D: NA; size: few; CDR3: CAWNYGGPDTQYF; DNA: TGTGCCTGGAACTACGGGGGGCCAGATACGCAGTATTTT
J: TRBJ1-5; V: TRBV27; D: TRBD1; size: few; CDR3: CASRQIRTGASNQPQHF; DNA: TGTGCCAGCAGACAAATAAGGACAGGGGCTAGCAATCAGCCCCAGCATTTT
J: TRBJ2-5; V: TRBV5-1; D: NA; size: NA; CDR3: CASSLVHRSGQETQYF; DNA: TGCGCCAGCAGCTTGGTCCACAGGTCGGGACAAGAGACCCAGTACTTC
J: TRBJ1-1; V: TRBV9; D: NA; size: NA; CDR3: CASSVDASMNTEAFF; DNA: TGTGCCAGCAGCGTAGACGCGTCGATGAACACTGAAGCTTTCTTT
J: TRBJ2-7; V: TRBV11-2; D: NA; size: NA; CDR3: CASSSGYEQYF; DNA: TGTGCCAGCAGCTCTGGGTACGAGCAGTACTTC
J: TRBJ1-5; V: TRBV30; D: NA; size: NA; CDR3: CAWSVLFGNQPQHF; DNA: TGTGCCTGGAGTGTACTGTTTGGCAATCAGCCCCAGCATTTT
J: TRBJ2-5; V: TRBV5-4; D: TRBD1; size: NA; CDR3: CASSLAGTVKETQYF; DNA: TGTGCCAGCAGCTTGGCTGGGACAGTCAAAGAGACCCAGTACTTC
J: TRBJ1-2; V: TRBV2; D: NA; size: NA; CDR3: CASSEGLARYGYTF; DNA: TGTGCCAGCAGTGAAGGGTTAGCTCGCTATGGCTACACCTTC
J: TRBJ1-1; V: TRBV15; D: NA; size: NA; CDR3: CATSIPGGTTGAEAFF; DNA: TGTGCCACCAGCATTCCCGGGGGGACAACGGGGGCTGAAGCTTTCTTT
J: TRBJ2-3; V: TRBV29-1; D: TRBD2; size: many; CDR3: CSVYGLAGSTDTQYF; DNA: TGCAGCGTTTACGGACTAGCGGGTTCCACAGATACGCAGTATTTT
J: TRBJ1-5; V: TRBV6-5; D: NA; size: few; CDR3: CASSRLSNQPQHF; DNA: TGTGCCAGCAGTCGCCTTAGCAATCAGCCCCAGCATTTT
J: TRBJ2-3; V: TRBV4-3; D: NA; size: few; CDR3: CASGTGTPSTDTQYF; DNA: TGCGCCAGCGGTACCGGGACACCCAGCACAGATACGCAGTATTTT
J: TRBJ1-2; V: TRBV5-6; D: TRBD1; size: NA; CDR3: CASSRDRDYGYTF; DNA: TGTGCCAGCAGCCGAGACAGGGACTATGGCTACACCTTC
J: TRBJ2-3; V: TRBV7-9; D: TRBD2; size: few; CDR3: CASSWPRLAGLNTDTQYF; DNA: TGTGCCAGCAGCTGGCCGAGGCTAGCGGGACTAAACACAGATACGCAGTATTTT
J: TRBJ2-1; V: TRBV14; D: TRBD1; size: few; CDR3: CASSPRTGFRNEQFF; DNA: TGTGCCAGCAGCCCCCGGACAGGGTTTAGGAATGAGCAGTTCTTC
J: TRBJ1-2; V: TRBV27; D: NA; size: few; CDR3: CASSLSTGGGRGYTF; DNA: TGTGCCAGCAGTTTATCGACGGGGGGCGGACGTGGCTACACCTTC
J: TRBJ2-3; V: TRBV7-9; D: TRBD2; size: NA; CDR3: CASSLTPTGGLDTQYF; DNA: TGTGCCAGCAGCTTAACTCCGACGGGAGGATTGGATACGCAGTATTTT
J: TRBJ1-2; V: TRBV19; D: NA; size: few; CDR3: CASSIGDYGYTF; DNA: TGTGCCAGTAGTATAGGGGACTATGGCTACACCTTC
J: TRBJ2-4; V: TRBV19; D: NA; size: NA; CDR3: CASSSRGGLAKNIQYF; DNA: TGTGCCAGTAGCTCTCGAGGGGGACTAGCCAAAAACATTCAGTACTTC
J: TRBJ2-3; V: TRBV11-3; D: TRBD2; size: NA; CDR3: CASSSPSGGRASFPQYF; DNA: TGTGCCAGCAGCTCCCCATCGGGCGGGAGGGCCAGTTTCCCGCAGTATTTT
J: TRBJ2-1; V: TRBV23-1; D: TRBD1; size: NA; CDR3: CASSHNWGQGTKGEQFF; DNA: TGCGCCAGCAGTCACAACTGGGGACAGGGAACGAAGGGTGAGCAGTTCTTC
J: TRBJ2-1; V: TRBV30; D: TRBD2; size: few; CDR3: CAWSGLDGYNEQFF; DNA: TGTGCCTGGAGCGGACTAGACGGCTACAATGAGCAGTTCTTC
J: TRBJ2-1; V: TRBV4-3; D: NA; size: NA; CDR3: CASSSRDPWSSYNEQFF; DNA: TGCGCCAGCAGCTCCCGGGACCCATGGAGCTCCTACAATGAGCAGTTCTTC